Listed below are T cell receptor beta chains from one sample, sequenced in a study of Ad26.COV2.S vaccination and SARS-CoV-2 variants. Data came from immunoSEQ multiplex PCR; TCRdb stores just in-frame clones and leaves some out. Of about 680,000 clones listed, around 89% were seen once; the top ten hold nearly 1.5%. The source material was peripheral blood, sampled in a trial of Ad26.COV2.S vaccine versus placebo. These receptors were taken from a person between 18 and 65 years old who received the Ad26.COV2.S COVID-19 vaccine or a placebo. Each CDR3 is given with its conserved first and last residue. D genes are given only for firm matches. Rows may omit the clone size; those that give it use once, few, many or a size class.

12,TRBD1,TRBJ1-2,NA,TRBV10-3,TGTGCCATCTCAGGGGGACGCTATGGCTACACCTTC,CAISGGRYGYTF
15,NA,TRBJ2-5,NA,TRBV27,TGTGCCAGCAGTTTGCAGGGGCTGTACCAAGAGACCCAGTACTTC,CASSLQGLYQETQYF
14,NA,TRBJ1-5,NA,TRBV7-2,TGTGCCAGCAGCTTAGAATCCTACAATCAGCCCCAGCATTTT,CASSLESYNQPQHF
15,TRBD1,TRBJ2-7,NA,TRBV5-4,TGTGCCAGCAGCTTGGCCGGGACAGGGGGACTCGAGCAGTACTTC,CASSLAGTGGLEQYF
14,NA,TRBJ2-5,once,TRBV3-1/TRBV3-2,TGTGCCAGCAGCCGGGCCCTCAGGCAAGAGACCCAGTACTTC,CASSRALRQETQYF
14,NA,TRBJ2-7,NA,TRBV9,TGTGCCAGCAGCGTAGGACAGCCTCCCTACGAGCAGTACTTC,CASSVGQPPYEQYF
13,TRBD1,TRBJ1-6,NA,TRBV2,TGTGCCAGCCGGGACAGGGGGAATTCACCCCTCCACTTT,CASRDRGNSPLHF
17,TRBD1,TRBJ2-7,NA,TRBV4-2,TGTGCCAGCAGCCAAGAGTTTAAAACAGGGGGAGCCTACGAGCAGTACTTC,CASSQEFKTGGAYEQYF
15,NA,TRBJ2-1,NA,TRBV16,TGTGCCAGCAGCAAAGGGCAGGGGGGCGTCAATGAGCAGTTCTTC,CASSKGQGGVNEQFF
15,NA,TRBJ1-5,few,TRBV18,TGTGCCAGCTCACCTACAACGTCTAGCAATCAGCCCCAGCATTTT,CASSPTTSSNQPQHF
11,NA,TRBJ2-7,NA,TRBV9,TGTGCCAGCAGCGCGGACGGGGAGCAGTACTTC,CASSADGEQYF
11,NA,TRBJ2-3,NA,TRBV30,TGTGCCTGGAGTGGCGCGGATACGCAGTATTTT,CAWSGADTQYF
17,TRBD1,TRBJ1-5,NA,TRBV5-8,TGTGCCAGCGGATCCGGGACAGGGGGCTCCTTAAATCAGCCCCAGCATTTT,CASGSGTGGSLNQPQHF
13,NA,TRBJ2-2,NA,TRBV6-5,TGTGCCAGCAACCCGGACTCCACCGGGGAGCTGTTTTTT,CASNPDSTGELFF
13,NA,TRBJ1-1,NA,TRBV19,TGTGCCAGTATGGTTGGGATGAACACTGAAGCTTTCTTT,CASMVGMNTEAFF
13,NA,TRBJ1-2,NA,TRBV7-8,TGTGCCAGCAGCTTGTCTACGGGGGTCGGCTACACCTTC,CASSLSTGVGYTF
14,NA,TRBJ1-1,NA,TRBV7-3,TGTGCCAGCAGCCCCCCGGGGCAGAACACTGAAGCTTTCTTT,CASSPPGQNTEAFF
13,NA,TRBJ2-2,NA,TRBV29-1,TGCAGCGCGGGGCCGGGGATGGCCGGGGAGCTGTTTTTT,CSAGPGMAGELFF
14,NA,TRBJ1-5,few,TRBV5-1,TGCGCCAGCAGCTTGGAGGGGGGCAATCAGCCCCAGCATTTT,CASSLEGGNQPQHF
15,NA,TRBJ1-2,NA,TRBV25-1,TGTGCCAGCAGTGAATCTCTCGGACCGAACTATGGCTACACCTTC,CASSESLGPNYGYTF
15,TRBD2,TRBJ2-1,NA,TRBV7-9,TGTGCCAGCAGCAGCCTAGCGGGGGGCTCTGGGGAGCAGTTCTTC,CASSSLAGGSGEQFF
14,TRBD1,TRBJ1-2,NA,TRBV27,TGTGCCAGCAGTCCGACAGGGATGGAGGATGGCTACACCTTC,CASSPTGMEDGYTF
12,NA,TRBJ1-5,NA,TRBV7-9,TGTGCCAGCAGCTTAGGAAATCAGCCCCAGCATTTT,CASSLGNQPQHF
17,TRBD2,TRBJ2-3,once,TRBV10-1,TGCGCCAGCAGTGAGTTAGGGACTAGCGGGAGCCCAGATACGCAGTATTTT,CASSELGTSGSPDTQYF
13,NA,TRBJ2-7,NA,TRBV10-3,TGTGCCATCAGTGCCAGCGGCCTGTACGAGCAGTACTTC,CAISASGLYEQYF
15,TRBD1,TRBJ1-1,NA,TRBV7-2,TGTGCCAGCAGCTTAGTCTCAGGGGGCGGCACTGAAGCTTTCTTT,CASSLVSGGGTEAFF
13,TRBD1,TRBJ2-7,NA,TRBV30,TGTGCCTGGAGTGTACAGGGGGCCTACGAGCAGTACTTC,CAWSVQGAYEQYF
15,TRBD1,TRBJ1-2,NA,TRBV4-3,TGCGCCAGCAGCCAAGAGCCTGGGACAGTCTATGGCTACACCTTC,CASSQEPGTVYGYTF
13,TRBD1,TRBJ2-7,NA,TRBV19,TGTGCCAGTAATCCGGGACAGGAGTACGAGCAGTACTTC,CASNPGQEYEQYF
18,NA,TRBJ2-6,NA,TRBV27,TGTGCCAGCAGTTCCCTGACCCACAGAGGTACTGGGGCCAACGTCCTGACTTTC,CASSSLTHRGTGANVLTF
18,NA,TRBJ1-4,NA,TRBV6-6,TGTGCCAGCAGTCTAACAACGCTCACCGGGGGCACGAGGGAAAAACTGTTTTTT,CASSLTTLTGGTREKLFF
15,TRBD1,TRBJ2-7,few,TRBV28,TGTGCCAGCAGTGAAAACAGGGGGCGTAAATACGAGCAGTACTTC,CASSENRGRKYEQYF
14,NA,TRBJ2-7,few,TRBV6-5,TGTGCCAGCAGTTACCGCGGGGTCTCCTACGAGCAGTACTTC,CASSYRGVSYEQYF
12,NA,TRBJ2-7,NA,TRBV7-9,TGTGCCAGCAGCCGCTCGACCTACGAGCAGTACTTC,CASSRSTYEQYF
14,NA,TRBJ1-1,NA,TRBV5-4,TGTGCCAGCAGCCTTCGGGGGAGGGAGACTGAAGCTTTCTTT,CASSLRGRETEAFF
10,NA,TRBJ2-1,NA,TRBV30,TGTGCCTCCCTAAGCAATGAGCAGTTCTTC,CASLSNEQFF
17,TRBD1,TRBJ1-3,many,TRBV30,TGTGCCTGGAGTGGTCTATCGACAGGGATCTCTGGAAACACCATATATTTT,CAWSGLSTGISGNTIYF
15,TRBD2,TRBJ2-1,NA,TRBV11-2,TGTGCCAGCAGCCCGGGACTAGCGGGAGAGAATGAGCAGTTCTTC,CASSPGLAGENEQFF
15,NA,TRBJ1-2,NA,TRBV25-1,TGTGCCAGCAGTGTGCCTGGGCTGGGGCTGAACGGCTACACCTTC,CASSVPGLGLNGYTF
15,NA,TRBJ1-4,NA,TRBV3-1/TRBV3-2,TGTGCCAGCAGCCCCATTTACGCAACTAATGAAAAACTGTTTTTT,CASSPIYATNEKLFF
20,TRBD1,TRBJ1-2,NA,TRBV23-1,TGCGCCAGCAGTCAACATATGTTAGCACCGGACAGGGAAGTTTTCTATGGCTACACCTTC,CASSQHMLAPDREVFYGYTF
13,NA,TRBJ1-6,once,TRBV30,TGTGCCTGGAGTGACTTGGAGGATTCACCCCTCCACTTT,CAWSDLEDSPLHF